The clone carrying this T cell receptor beta chain has only one observation. The antigen is unknown. The CDR3 spans 15 residues. The V gene lost 0 bases and the J gene lost 0 bases, with 9 bases spanning the gap. From germline, CDR1 is SGHRS and CDR2 YFSETQ. All patients experienced relapse after autologous stem cell transplantation, and brentuximab vedotin exposure was variable. Best response was recorded as complete response, partial response or progressive disease. Some clones are missing from TCRdb's copy, which holds only in-frame ones; the method was immunoSEQ multiplex PCR. The repertoire holds 55,000 to 80,000 clones, roughly 91% seen once, with approximately 8% in the top ten. The source of the sample is a study of PD-1 blockade in classical Hodgkin lymphoma. General observations from the study: Compared with baseline, CD4+ but not CD8+ TCR diversity had risen significantly by C4D1. When set against healthy donors, newly diagnosed patients were reported to show lower baseline TCR diversity.

The material sequenced was peripheral blood mononuclear cells (PBMCs), taken at baseline. The TCR originated in a human donor with classical Hodgkin lymphoma. The chain uses TRBV5-1 and TRBJ2-5, with D maybe TRBD2 (5 bases). For the CDR3, the DNA is TGCGCCAGCAGCTTGGTCGGGGATAACCAAGAGACCCAGTACTTC. Translation: CASSLVGDNQETQYF.